The TCR beta chain under discussion was sequenced for a study of blood T cell repertoires in COVID-19 (dated by TCRdb to 2019 to 2021). At the level of the whole study: Samples covering the acute and convalescent phases of COVID-19 were provided by collaborators in the United States, Italy and Spain. Deeply sampled blood TCRbeta repertoires from subjects exposed to, actively infected with, or recovered from COVID-19 were included in the dataset. HLA class I and class II types, where available, came from metadata supplied by the sample provider rather than from assay-based typing. The prospective study material was composed of cDNA or gDNA derived from T cells, B-cell-depleted T cells, or PBMCs. Sample metadata almost always included a de-identified subject ID, COVID-19 status, age in years and sex. The repertoires were made available in a free public database intended to serve as a resource for research on the immune response to SARS-CoV-2. The samples were drawn from two sources: the first 160 participants of the ongoing ImmuneRACE study, and fewer than 1,500 subjects contributed by 6 global collaborators. Study-wide conclusions, independent of this receptor: The quantity of clinical and demographic metadata differed by source and by participant and was supplied without curation.

The immunoSEQ Assay, a bias-controlled multiplex PCR, was used to amplify TCRbeta CDR3 regions from genomic DNA. On the authors' methods: The number of nucleated cells in each sample was estimated from the amplification of reference gene primers within the assay. To quantify the absolute abundance of each unique TCRbeta CDR3 rearrangement, sequence reads were collapsed and filtered. Productive Simpson clonality was computed per sample as the square root of Simpson's diversity index over productive rearrangements. The table comes from immuneACCESS by way of TCRdb, which keeps in-frame sequences with V and J called. Part of the clones is missing from these tables; in studies checked, under half for an unresolved V gene and the rest for unknown reasons. Clonal size and the V and J genes are those of that table, whereas D and trimming came from the DNA. This sample lists tens of thousands of clones; about four fifths were detected once. Around 4.3% of the sample rests with the top ten.

Concerning this clone: The specificity of this receptor is unknown. Base quality data are lacking; no much larger clone is found one base away.

Each collaborating institution followed its own protocols to collect whole blood in K2EDTA tubes. For TCRbeta analysis, collaborators shipped samples as frozen whole blood, isolated PBMCs, or DNA extracted from either of those sample types. From its cysteine to its phenylalanine, the CDR3 spans 13 amino acids. Only CDR3 DNA remains: 39 bases, in frame from the first base. CDR1 and CDR2, looked up from the germline V gene (reference sequence), are PRHDT and FYEKMQ. The V end loses 5 bases and the J end loses 2 bases, and a stretch of 8 bases separates them. The sequence came from a woman between 55 and 75 years old with acute or convalescent COVID-19. The chain is encoded by TRBV13 joined to TRBJ2-3; a weak D assignment points to TRBD2 (5 bases agree). The material sequenced was peripheral blood. The nucleotides are TGTGCCAGCAGCGTCCGGGACACAGATACGCAGTATTTT. It translates to CASSVRDTDTQYF.